This entry lists 20 T cell receptor beta chains sequenced from one sample in a study of identical twins. TCRdb passed the 5' RACE reads through MiXCR, listing each CDR3 protein once. Among 600,000 to 850,000 distinct CDR3 sequences listed, 15% to 20% were seen once. This same sample was also taken into another study, of T cells expressing NK-cell markers.

Sequencing was performed on PBMCs. The receptors originated from a woman aged 18-29 years in good health.

V gene TRBV15 combines with J gene TRBJ2-7; D is ambiguous. V lost 6 bases and J lost 2, with 11 bases in between. The CDR3 runs to 13 residues. Germline values: CDR1 LNHNV, CDR2 YYDKDF (reference sequence). CDR3 region: CATSLGHAYEQYF. CDR3 nucleotides: TGTGCCACCAGTCTTGGGCACGCCTACGAGCAGTACTTC.

V and J are TRBV11-2 and TRBJ2-3; D is unclear. The CDR3 consists of 18 residues. V was cut by 0 bases and J by 2 bases, with 18 bases left in between. The V gene's germline CDR1 is SGHAT and CDR2 FQNNGV. This CDR3 reads CASSLDQGATSITDTQYF. DNA of the CDR3: TGTGCCAGCAGCTTAGATCAAGGAGCAACCTCTATCACAGATACGCAGTATTTT.

This chain links TRBV12-3 or TRBV12-4 with TRBJ1-3, with no clear D. Trimming stripped 4 bases from V and 3 bases from J, with 10 bases between. This CDR3 is 14 amino acids long. The CDR3 bases are TGTGCCAGCAGTTCCCTAGGGTATGGAAACACCATATATTTT. Encoded protein: CASSSLGYGNTIYF.

This clonotype was seen at least ten times. V and J are TRBV20-1 and TRBJ1-2; 7 bases fit TRBD1. The CDR3 sequence is 15 residues long. The V and J ends lost 4 bases and 8 bases, in that order; junction bases with no gene match: 16. CDR1 is DFQATT and CDR2 is SNEGSKA in the germline V gene (reference sequence). CDR3 sequence (DNA): TGCAGTGCTACCCCCTACAGGGGAAATTTGGGGGGCTACACCTTC. The encoded protein is CSATPYRGNLGGYTF.

V usage is TRBV5-1 and J usage is TRBJ2-7; 9 bases agree with TRBD1. The CDR3 loop spans 15 amino acids. Per germline, CDR1 SGHRS and CDR2 YFSETQ. V shed 3 bases and J 4 bases; nucleotides not matched to a gene: 8. The CDR3 nucleotides are TGCGCCAGCAGCTGGGCAGGGACAGGGCGTTACGAGCAGTACTTC. Residues: CASSWAGTGRYEQYF.

In its sample, this clonotype was seen once. The chain joins TRBV20-1 to TRBJ2-1; 7 bases line up with TRBD2. The CDR3 has 14 amino acids. Unmatched junction bases numbered 3, after V lost 4 bases and J lost 0 bases. CDR1 and CDR2 (germline): DFQATT, SNEGSKA (reference sequence). The CDR3 is CSAKGGSSYNEQFF. In DNA form, the CDR3 reads TGCAGTGCTAAGGGCGGGAGCTCCTACAATGAGCAGTTCTTC.

This clonotype was seen just once. This sequence joins TRBV20-1 and TRBJ2-7; TRBD2 matches 8 bases. Germline V gives CDR1 DFQATT, CDR2 SNEGSKA (reference sequence). V gave up 2 bases and J gave up 4 bases; unmatched junction bases: 7. The CDR3 extends over 14 amino acids. CDR3 region: CSARLTGGAYEQYF. The CDR3 DNA reads TGCAGTGCTAGATTAACGGGAGGGGCGTACGAGCAGTACTTC.

This chain joins TRBV7-2 and TRBJ2-5, with 7 bases identical to TRBD2. There are 15 residues in the CDR3. The germline V gene has CDR1 SGHTA and CDR2 FQGNSA. Germline trimming cut 5 bases from V and 3 bases from J; bases unmatched to any gene: 9. DNA for the CDR3: TGTGCCAGCAGCGGTGGCGGGAGATGGGAAGAGACCCAGTACTTC. Translated: CASSGGGRWEETQYF.

This clonotype was counted a few times. This sequence joins TRBV12-3 or TRBV12-4 and TRBJ2-1; the D gene could be TRBD1 or TRBD2 (5 bases each). V shed 7 bases and J shed 1 base, with 14 bases lying between them. This CDR3 region has 15 residues. The CDR3 is CASTQGAGSYNEQFF. CDR3 nucleotide sequence: TGTGCCAGCACTCAAGGGGCGGGTTCCTACAATGAGCAGTTCTTC.

The rearrangement uses TRBV18 and TRBJ2-5, with D uncertain. The CDR3 length is 13 residues. Germline-derived CDR1 and CDR2 are KGHSH and LQKENI. Trimming removed 3 bases from V and 1 base from J, with 6 bases in between. The CDR3: CASSPALQETQYF. For the CDR3, the DNA is TGTGCCAGCTCACCCGCCCTCCAAGAGACCCAGTACTTC.

The chain joins TRBV20-1 to TRBJ2-3, with D possibly matching TRBD2 (5 bases). CDR1 is DFQATT, CDR2 SNEGSKA, per germline (reference sequence). The CDR3 extends over 15 amino acids. The CDR3 spells CNPASGNTIGDTQYF. The CDR3 DNA sequence: TGCAACCCTGCCTCCGGGAACACCATAGGAGATACGCAGTATTTT.

This clonotype was detected only a few times. This chain uses TRBV7-8 with TRBJ2-3; TRBD2 matches at 8 bases. Trimming removed 1 base from V and 6 bases from J; junction bases left unmatched: 6. Looked up from germline, CDR1 is SGHVS and CDR2 is FQNEAQ. The CDR3 sequence is 15 residues long. Written as DNA, the CDR3 is TGTGCCAGCAGCTTAGATGGACTAGCAGTTGATACGCAGTATTTT. Translation: CASSLDGLAVDTQYF. Based on the CDR3 plus reference TRBV7-8 and TRBJ2-3, the full variable domain is GAGVSQSPRYKVAKRGQDVALRCDPISGHVSLFWYQQALGQGPEFLTYFQNEAQLDKSGLPSDRFFAERPEGSVSTLKIQRTQQEDSAVYLCASSLDGLAVDTQYFGPGTRLTVL.

The chain combines TRBV20-1 with TRBJ2-7; 8 bases match TRBD1. This CDR3 comprises 13 residues. The V segment lost 7 bases and the J segment 2 bases; nucleotides outside the gene matches: 7. Germline loops: CDR1 DFQATT, CDR2 SNEGSKA (reference sequence). DNA of the CDR3: TGCAGTGTTTCGGGACAGGCGGCCTACGAGCAGTACTTC. Translated, it gives CSVSGQAAYEQYF.

V and J are TRBV12-3 or TRBV12-4 and TRBJ2-7; maybe TRBD1 (5 bases). V was pared by 3 bases and J by 5 bases, with 17 bases between. This CDR3 comprises 15 residues. The CDR3 region is CASSLNLGVRHEQYF. The CDR3 DNA reads TGTGCCAGCAGTTTGAACCTAGGGGTTAGGCACGAGCAGTACTTC.

This clonotype has more than one count but fewer than ten. The rearrangement uses TRBV20-1 and TRBJ2-1, with D perhaps matching TRBD1 (6 bases). Deletions cut 2 bases from V and 4 bases from J, with 9 bases between. The CDR3 length is 13 residues. Germline values: CDR1 DFQATT, CDR2 SNEGSKA (reference sequence). CDR3 loop: CSARSQGYNEQFF. CDR3 coding DNA: TGCAGTGCTAGATCCCAGGGGTACAATGAGCAGTTCTTC.

In its sample, this clonotype was seen a few times. The genes are TRBV20-1 and TRBJ2-1; D unclear. Germline V gene data show CDR1 as DFQATT and CDR2 as SNEGSKA (reference sequence). This CDR3 is 14 amino acids long. Trimming stripped 3 bases from V and 6 bases from J, with 15 bases between. DNA of the CDR3: TGCAGTGCTAGTCAACCCCCAGTGGGCAATGAGCAGTTCTTC. The encoded protein is CSASQPPVGNEQFF.

This chain connects TRBV5-1 to TRBJ2-4, with a possible D match to TRBD2 (6 bases). V shed 9 bases and J shed 8 bases, with 15 bases lying between them. The germline V gene encodes CDR1 SGHRS and CDR2 YFSETQ. The CDR3 is 12 amino acids. CDR3 sequence: CANELGGDIQYF. The CDR3 DNA follows: TGCGCCAACGAGCTTGGAGGGGACATTCAGTACTTC.

J is TRBJ2-5 and V is TRBV7-8; D possibly corresponds to TRBD2 (5 bases). The CDR3 length is 14 residues. V lost 2 bases and J 5 bases, leaving 12 bases between the germline ends. Germline CDR1 reads SGHVS; CDR2 reads FQNEAQ. For the CDR3, the DNA is TGTGCCAGCAGCTTAATGCGGTGGAGGGAGACCCAGTACTTC. Translation gives CASSLMRWRETQYF.

The rearrangement uses TRBV6-5 and TRBJ2-1, with D tentatively TRBD2 (5 bases). Germline CDR1 reads MNHEY; CDR2 reads SVGAGI. The V and J ends lost 0 bases and 2 bases respectively, with 5 bases between them. This CDR3 region has 14 residues. In nucleotides, the CDR3 is TGTGCCAGCAGTTACTCGACTACCTACAATGAGCAGTTCTTC. This sequence encodes CASSYSTTYNEQFF.

The chain recombines TRBV20-1 with TRBJ2-7; 10 bases match TRBD1. The CDR3 loop spans 14 amino acids. The germline CDR1 and CDR2 sequences are DFQATT and SNEGSKA (reference sequence). Trimming removed 4 bases from V and 4 bases from J; junction bases left unmatched: 7. The CDR3 nucleotides read TGCAGTGCTACAAAGGGACAGGGGACATACGAGCAGTACTTC. Its translation is CSATKGQGTYEQYF.